These T cell receptor beta chains were read from a single sample in a study of OX40 agonist ivuxolimab in advanced cancers. TCRdb's table, derived via immunoSEQ multiplex PCR, lists solely in-frame clones and lacks some. The repertoire includes 80,000 to 100,000 clones, around 92% of them detected once, and 0.45% to 0.6% sits in the top ten. The sequenced sample was CD4+ or CD8+ T cells sorted from blood, obtained in a trial of the OX40 agonist ivuxolimab. Source of these receptors: an adult with an advanced solid tumor such as melanoma, head and neck, liver or kidney cancer. Each CDR3 is given with its conserved first and last residue. D genes are given only for firm matches. Some rows mark clone size as missing; the rest say once, few, many or name a class of expanded clone.

size	V	J	D	CDR3	DNA
.	TRBV18	TRBJ2-7	TRBD1	CASSPNRGYEQYF	TGTGCCAGCTCACCAAACAGGGGTTACGAGCAGTACTTC
.	TRBV6-1	TRBJ2-2	.	CASSEPTTGELFF	TGTGCCAGCAGTGAACCAACCACCGGGGAGCTGTTTTTT
.	TRBV5-4	TRBJ2-7	.	CASSLTGIKEQYF	TGTGCCAGCAGCTTGACAGGGATAAAGGAGCAGTACTTC
.	TRBV27	TRBJ1-1	.	CASSLSWRGGDTEAFF	TGTGCCAGCAGTTTATCGTGGAGGGGAGGGGACACTGAAGCTTTCTTT
few	TRBV9	TRBJ1-5	TRBD1	CASSVVGTEGPQHF	TGTGCCAGCAGCGTAGTCGGGACAGAGGGGCCCCAGCATTTT
few	TRBV30	TRBJ1-1	.	CAWSREMNTEAFF	TGTGCCTGGAGTCGAGAGATGAACACTGAAGCTTTCTTT
.	TRBV6-5	TRBJ1-5	.	CASSYSRGGNQPQHF	TGTGCCAGCAGTTACTCTAGGGGAGGCAATCAGCCCCAGCATTTT
.	TRBV12-2	TRBJ1-2	.	CASRLRLVPLTANYGYTF	TGTGCAAGTCGCTTACGGTTGGTGCCACTGACGGCTAACTATGGCTACACCTTC
.	TRBV10-3	TRBJ2-1	TRBD1	CATAGGAYNEQFF	TGTGCCACCGCAGGGGGCGCCTACAATGAGCAGTTCTTC
.	TRBV2	TRBJ1-5	TRBD1	CASRDRVGQPQHF	TGTGCCAGCAGAGACAGGGTAGGTCAGCCCCAGCATTTT
.	TRBV5-1	TRBJ1-2	.	CASSYSITGADYGYTF	TGCGCCAGCTCATATAGTATCACGGGGGCGGATTATGGCTACACCTTC
few	TRBV2	TRBJ1-5	.	CASSDRDNQPQHF	TGTGCCAGCAGTGATCGGGATAATCAGCCCCAGCATTTT
once	TRBV7-9	TRBJ2-5	.	CASRLAQEETQYF	TGTGCCAGCAGGTTGGCACAAGAAGAGACCCAGTACTTC
.	TRBV5-1	TRBJ2-7	.	CASSPEGRGSYEQYF	TGCGCCAGCAGCCCGGAGGGGCGGGGCTCCTACGAGCAGTACTTC
.	TRBV19	TRBJ2-7	TRBD2	CASSIVSGSSYEQYF	TGTGCCAGTAGTATAGTCAGCGGGAGCTCCTACGAGCAGTACTTC
.	TRBV7-3	TRBJ2-7	.	CASWKGRPATYEQYF	TGTGCCAGCTGGAAGGGGCGACCCGCCACCTACGAGCAGTACTTC
.	TRBV6-5	TRBJ2-2	.	CASTTSQRNTGELFF	TGTGCCAGCACCACTAGCCAAAGGAACACCGGGGAGCTGTTTTTT
.	TRBV9	TRBJ1-2	TRBD1	CASSVGAGGSRGYTF	TGTGCCAGCAGCGTTGGGGCAGGGGGCTCGAGGGGCTACACCTTC
.	TRBV2	TRBJ1-4	.	CASSGEAEKLFF	TGTGCCAGCAGTGGCGAGGCTGAAAAACTGTTTTTT
.	TRBV7-9	TRBJ2-1	.	CASSLAGGLSNEQFF	TGTGCCAGCAGCTTAGCGGGGGGGCTGAGTAATGAGCAGTTCTTC
.	TRBV29-1	TRBJ2-1	TRBD2	CSVEDQISGLAEDNEQFF	TGCAGCGTTGAAGATCAAATATCGGGACTAGCGGAGGACAATGAGCAGTTCTTC
.	TRBV2	TRBJ2-3	TRBD2	CASRAGVGTDTQYF	TGTGCCAGCAGGGCGGGAGTTGGAACAGATACGCAGTATTTT
.	TRBV28	TRBJ1-2	TRBD1	CANQGAGYGYTF	TGTGCCAACCAGGGGGCAGGCTATGGCTACACCTTC
.	TRBV6-5	TRBJ2-7	.	CASTHSPPQGTDEQYF	TGTGCCAGCACTCACTCCCCCCCTCAGGGGACCGACGAGCAGTACTTC
.	TRBV5-4	TRBJ2-7	TRBD1	CASSTFQGARYEQYF	TGTGCCAGCAGCACCTTTCAGGGGGCGAGATACGAGCAGTACTTC
once	TRBV27	TRBJ2-7	.	CASSLLSGGEQYF	TGTGCCAGCAGTTTGCTAAGCGGTGGCGAGCAGTACTTC
.	TRBV7-3	TRBJ2-1	.	CASSPADRRGPEFF	TGTGCCAGCAGCCCCGCGGACAGACGTGGTCCGGAGTTCTTC
.	TRBV28	TRBJ2-7	TRBD2	CASSPSGGGSSYEQYF	TGTGCCAGCAGTCCGAGCGGGGGCGGGAGCTCCTACGAGCAGTACTTC
.	TRBV5-6	TRBJ1-5	.	CASSLAGQPQHF	TGTGCCAGCAGCTTGGCCGGTCAGCCCCAGCATTTT
.	TRBV18	TRBJ1-3	.	CASSPEDPASGNTIYF	TGTGCCAGCTCACCTGAGGACCCCGCATCTGGAAACACCATATATTTT
.	TRBV5-8	TRBJ2-1	.	CASRSGREQFF	TGTGCCAGCAGATCCGGTCGGGAGCAGTTCTTC
.	TRBV5-1	TRBJ2-7	TRBD2	CASSLEGGWGGYEQYF	TGCGCCAGCAGCTTGGAAGGAGGGTGGGGGGGCTACGAGCAGTACTTC
few	TRBV14	TRBJ2-3	TRBD2	CASSQVGGLAGGDTQYF	TGTGCCAGCAGCCAAGTGGGTGGACTAGCGGGAGGAGATACGCAGTATTTT